These 29 T cell receptor beta chains were all obtained from the same sample, sequenced in a study of blood T cell repertoires in COVID-19. Here immunoSEQ multiplex PCR was the method, and the copy in TCRdb shows in-frame clones only, minus some. Of about 100,000 clones in the sample, about 86% are singletons; the top ten hold approximately 12%. Specimen: peripheral blood. Receptor source: a woman aged 55-75 years in a cohort sampled during active or convalescent COVID-19.

The V call is TRBV30, the J call TRBJ1-1; a weak D match, TRBD1 (5 bases). V lost 5 bases and J 10 bases, leaving 14 bases between the germline ends. The CDR3 consists of 11 residues. Germline V lookup: CDR1 GTSNPN, CDR2 SVGIG (reference sequence). CDR3 in amino acids: CAWGRQGRAFF. The CDR3, as DNA: TGTGCCTGGGGCCGCCAGGGTAGAGCTTTCTTT.

The chain links TRBV28 to TRBJ2-5; TRBD2 is a possible D gene (6 bases). CDR1 and CDR2 (germline): MDHEN, SYDVKM. The germline V and J ends were trimmed by 2 bases and 5 bases, with 12 bases remaining between them. The CDR3 runs 14 residues. The CDR3 here is CASSLKGLVETQYF. Written as DNA, the CDR3 is TGTGCCAGCAGTTTAAAGGGACTTGTGGAGACCCAGTACTTC.

The chain joins TRBV19 to TRBJ1-2, with 9 bases matching TRBD1. Germline lookup yields CDR1 LNHDA and CDR2 SQIVND (reference sequence). V gave up 3 bases and J gave up 8 bases; unmatched junction bases: 10. CDR3 size: 15 residues. The CDR3 protein is CASSMPGQGTKGYTF. Written as DNA, the CDR3 is TGTGCCAGTAGTATGCCGGGACAGGGAACGAAAGGCTACACCTTC.

The V call is TRBV2, the J call TRBJ2-1; TRBD2 is a possible D gene (5 bases). Germline lookup yields CDR1 SNHLY and CDR2 FYNNEI. This CDR3 is built from 15 residues. V lost 4 bases, J lost 5 bases, and 15 bases lay in between. CDR3 region: CASSAARTPNNEQFF. CDR3 bases: TGTGCCAGCAGTGCCGCCCGGACTCCCAACAATGAGCAGTTCTTC.

This clone was seen just once. The chain carries TRBV7-3 and TRBJ2-5, with unresolved D. There are 13 residues in the CDR3. The V end was cut by 5 bases, the J end by 7 bases, with 14 bases between. The germline CDR1 and CDR2 sequences are SGHTA and FQGTGA. The CDR3 DNA sequence: TGTGCCAGCAGCCTAAGGCCCTCAGGGACCCAGTACTTC. Its protein is CASSLRPSGTQYF.

This rearrangement joins TRBV20-1 to TRBJ2-3, with D hard to call. Germline assignment: CDR1 DFQATT and CDR2 SNEGSKA (reference sequence). The CDR3 has 11 amino acids. Trimming pared 3 bases from V and 9 bases from J, leaving 10 bases between. The CDR3 bases are TGCAGTGCTAGCCCTAGTCTCACGCAGTATTTT. It is translated as CSASPSLTQYF.

This clone appeared a single time. The genes are TRBV9 and TRBJ1-6; the D is unclear. Germline V CDR1 and CDR2: SGDLS, YYNGEE. Trimming shortened V by 0 bases and J by 5 bases, and 12 bases separated the two germline ends. This CDR3 spans 16 amino acids. For the CDR3, the DNA is TGTGCCAGCAGCGTAGCTGACGGCGGCCATAATTCACCCCTCCACTTT. This codes for CASSVADGGHNSPLHF.

V gene TRBV25-1 combines with J gene TRBJ1-2; D remains ambiguous. V lost 3 bases, J lost 4 bases, and 15 bases lay in between. The germline V gene encodes CDR1 MGHDK and CDR2 SYGVNS. The CDR3 sequence is 15 residues long. CDR3 loop: CASSDPTRSAYGYTF. The CDR3 nucleotides are TGTGCCAGCAGTGACCCCACGAGGTCGGCCTATGGCTACACCTTC.

The rearrangement links TRBV5-1 to TRBJ2-2; TRBD2 might be the D (5 bases). The V gene's germline CDR1 is SGHRS and CDR2 YFSETQ. The CDR3 sequence is 14 residues long. V lost 3 bases and J 1 base, leaving 7 bases between the germline ends. CDR3 sequence: CASSSSGNTGELFF. CDR3 DNA sequence: TGCGCCAGCAGCTCCAGCGGGAACACCGGGGAGCTGTTTTTT.

This sequence joins TRBV24-1 and TRBJ2-1; 10 bases map to TRBD2. CDR1 is KGHDR and CDR2 is SFDVKD in the germline V gene. V lost 2 bases, J lost 6 bases, and 0 bases stayed unmatched. CDR3 length: 14 amino acids. The CDR3 spells CATSDWTSGNEQFF. CDR3 DNA sequence: TGTGCCACCAGTGATTGGACTAGCGGCAATGAGCAGTTCTTC.

This chain uses TRBV28 with TRBJ2-5; TRBD2 matches at 8 bases. This CDR3 has 14 residues. CDR1 and CDR2 (germline): MDHEN, SYDVKM. The trim removed 5 bases at V and 1 base at J, leaving 3 bases unmatched. The CDR3 DNA reads as TGTGCCAGCAGTCTTAGCGGGATCCAAGAGACCCAGTACTTC. This encodes CASSLSGIQETQYF.

This sequence joins TRBV3-1 (or the pseudogene TRBV3-2) and TRBJ1-1; TRBD1 might be the D (6 bases). The V gene's germline CDR1 is LGHDT and CDR2 YNNKEL (reference sequence). Trimming pared 1 base from V and 4 bases from J, leaving 10 bases between. The CDR3 runs 14 residues. CDR3 region: CASSQGGGGTEAFF. Here the CDR3 DNA reads TGTGCCAGCAGCCAAGGGGGAGGGGGCACTGAAGCTTTCTTT.

The chain joins TRBV5-5 to TRBJ1-2, with D tentatively TRBD1 (5 bases). The germline V gene has CDR1 SGHKS and CDR2 YYEKEE (reference sequence). This CDR3 comprises 15 residues. Trimming removed 2 bases from V and 4 bases from J, with 15 bases in between. The CDR3 here is CASSLGDPGAYGYTF. The CDR3 nucleotides read TGTGCCAGCAGCTTAGGTGACCCTGGGGCCTATGGCTACACCTTC.

V and J are TRBV19 and TRBJ2-7; 10 bases align to TRBD1. From germline, CDR1 is LNHDA and CDR2 SQIVND (reference sequence). V lost 1 base, J lost 2 bases, and 5 bases stayed unmatched. The CDR3 totals 16 residues. CDR3 residues: CASSIGGGTGAYEQYF. For the CDR3, the DNA is TGTGCCAGTAGTATAGGAGGCGGGACAGGGGCCTACGAGCAGTACTTC.

The chain is built from TRBV2 and TRBJ1-1; unclear D gene. The germline V gene has CDR1 SNHLY and CDR2 FYNNEI. V gave up 7 bases and J gave up 4 bases, with 19 bases separating them. The CDR3 sequence is 15 residues long. The CDR3 nucleotides are TGTGCCAGCAATAGTATAGGAGGGCCGGGCACTGAAGCTTTCTTT. It yields the protein CASNSIGGPGTEAFF.

Comment on this clone: A read error may produce the germline difference seen at one junction end. The chain combines TRBV5-1 with TRBJ2-1, with a tentative D call TRBD2 (5 bases). This CDR3 comprises 14 residues. From germline, CDR1 is SGHRS and CDR2 YFSETQ. Here the CDR3 reads CASSVPRDYDEQFF. CDR3 nucleotides: TGCGCCAGCAGCGTCCCCCGAGACTACGATGAGCAGTTCTTC. The full variable domain, with the rest looked up from reference TRBV5-1 and TRBJ2-1, is KAGVTQTPRYLIKTRGQQVTLSCSPISGHRSVSWYQQTPGQGLQFLFEYFSETQRNKGNFPGRFSGRQFSNSRSEMNVSTLELGDSALYLCASSVPRDYDEQFFGPGTRLTVL.

The genes are TRBV27 and TRBJ1-1; 8 bases align to TRBD1. Trimming removed 0 bases from V and 3 bases from J; junction bases left unmatched: 3. CDR3 length equals 15 residues. The germline CDR1 and CDR2 sequences are MNHEY and SMNVEV (reference sequence). The CDR3 region has the DNA TGTGCCAGCAGTTTATCCGACAGGGGCGACACTGAAGCTTTCTTT. Encoded protein: CASSLSDRGDTEAFF.

The table lists this clone with a few counts. The CDR3 protein is CASGLISSPLHF. The CDR3 DNA is TGTGCTAGTGGTTTGATTAGTTCACCCCTCCACTTT. The chain uses TRBV12-5 and TRBJ1-6; D remains ambiguous. V was cut by 2 bases and J by 9 bases, with 5 bases left in between. CDR1 LGHNT and CDR2 FRNRAP come from the germline V gene. The CDR3 runs to 12 residues.

The genes are TRBV28 and TRBJ2-1; 8 bases agree with TRBD2. The CDR3 is made up of 14 amino acids. Germline CDR1 is MDHEN and CDR2 is SYDVKM. After removal of 5 bases from V and 6 bases from J, the junction contained 6 bases not matched to a gene. The CDR3 DNA reads TGTGCCAGCAGTAACTGGACTAGCCCCAATGAGCAGTTCTTC. Its translation is CASSNWTSPNEQFF.

V gene TRBV6-5 combines with J gene TRBJ1-1; D may be TRBD1 (5 bases). The CDR3 covers 14 residues. CDR1 is MNHEY, CDR2 SVGAGI, per germline. V was clipped by 2 bases and J by 5 bases, with 12 bases between them. CDR3 DNA: TGTGCCAGCAGTTACCGGCCAGGGTGGACTGAAGCTTTCTTT. This encodes CASSYRPGWTEAFF.

The J gene is TRBJ2-5, the V gene TRBV11-2; 12 bases line up with TRBD2. Germline loops: CDR1 SGHAT, CDR2 FQNNGV. The V and J ends lost 5 bases and 4 bases, in that order; junction bases with no gene match: 8. This CDR3 contains 16 residues. CDR3 in amino acids: CASSPTPSGGAETQYF. The CDR3 DNA sequence: TGTGCCAGCAGCCCCACGCCTAGCGGGGGGGCAGAGACCCAGTACTTC. Supplemented by reference TRBV11-2 and TRBJ2-5, the full variable domain reads EAGVAQSPRYKIIEKRQSVAFWCNPISGHATLYWYQQILGQGPKLLIQFQNNGVVDDSQLPKDRFSAERLKGVDSTLKIQPAKLEDSAVYLCASSPTPSGGAETQYFGPGTRLLVL.

The J gene is TRBJ1-5, the V gene TRBV7-9, with D maybe TRBD1 (6 bases). Germline-derived CDR1 and CDR2 are SEHNR and FQNEAQ (reference sequence). The V gene lost 5 bases and the J gene lost 4 bases, with 21 bases spanning the gap. CDR3 size: 17 residues. CDR3 protein: CASSRTDGFGTNQPQHF. The CDR3 nucleotides read TGTGCCAGCAGCCGCACGGACGGGTTTGGGACAAATCAGCCCCAGCATTTT.

This chain joins TRBV12-3 or TRBV12-4 and TRBJ2-2; maybe TRBD1 (6 bases). V dropped 6 bases and J dropped 4 bases, with 9 bases sitting between them. There are 13 residues in the CDR3. The CDR3 DNA follows: TGTGCCAGCAGGGGGGCGGCCACCGGGGAGCTGTTTTTT. This translates into CASRGAATGELFF.

The genes are TRBV4-1 and TRBJ2-5; 7 nucleotides line up with TRBD1. CDR1 and CDR2 from the germline V gene are MGHRA and YSYEKL. V was clipped by 1 base and J by 2 bases; unmatched bases: 10. The CDR3 extends over 17 amino acids. The CDR3 spells CASSQVARQGLQETQYF. For the CDR3, the DNA is TGCGCCAGCAGCCAAGTAGCGAGACAGGGCCTTCAAGAGACCCAGTACTTC.

J is TRBJ2-2 and V is TRBV28; the D gene is possibly TRBD2 (5 bases). Trimming cost V 2 bases and J 6 bases, with 10 bases left between them. Per germline, CDR1 MDHEN and CDR2 SYDVKM. This CDR3 is 14 amino acids long. CDR3 nucleotides: TGTGCCAGCAGTTTAACGGGGTTTGCCGGGGAGCTGTTTTTT. Protein sequence: CASSLTGFAGELFF.

V and J are TRBV5-1 and TRBJ1-2; possibly TRBD1 for D (5 bases). The CDR3 runs to 14 residues. V was trimmed by 7 bases and J by 4 bases, leaving 17 bases between them. Germline CDR1 reads SGHRS; CDR2 reads YFSETQ. The CDR3 here is CASQKGGGTYGYTF. CDR3 DNA: TGCGCCAGCCAAAAGGGAGGTGGGACCTATGGCTACACCTTC.

This clone has just one count. CDR3 loop: CASSTGGDNSPLHF. As DNA, the CDR3 is TGTGCCAGCAGTACAGGGGGCGACAATTCACCCCTCCACTTT. V usage is TRBV9 and J usage is TRBJ1-6; TRBD1 matches 9 bases. V was pared by 5 bases and J by 7 bases, with 4 bases of the junction left unmatched. Germline loops: CDR1 SGDLS, CDR2 YYNGEE. The CDR3 consists of 14 residues.

J is TRBJ2-1 and V is TRBV13; 7 bases map to TRBD2. Germline V gene data show CDR1 as PRHDT and CDR2 as FYEKMQ (reference sequence). Trimming removed 4 bases from V and 7 bases from J; junction bases left unmatched: 10. The CDR3 totals 15 residues. The chain's CDR3 is CASSSSPLGGNEQFF. Written as DNA, the CDR3 is TGTGCCAGCAGCTCCTCCCCCTTGGGAGGGAATGAGCAGTTCTTC.

V usage is TRBV28 and J usage is TRBJ1-2, with a tentative D call TRBD1 (6 bases). Germline CDR1 and CDR2: MDHEN and SYDVKM. The CDR3 runs to 13 residues. V was trimmed by 8 bases and J by 5 bases, leaving 15 bases between them. CDR3 sequence: CASQGGVKYGYTF. The CDR3, as DNA: TGTGCCAGCCAAGGGGGGGTGAAATATGGCTACACCTTC.